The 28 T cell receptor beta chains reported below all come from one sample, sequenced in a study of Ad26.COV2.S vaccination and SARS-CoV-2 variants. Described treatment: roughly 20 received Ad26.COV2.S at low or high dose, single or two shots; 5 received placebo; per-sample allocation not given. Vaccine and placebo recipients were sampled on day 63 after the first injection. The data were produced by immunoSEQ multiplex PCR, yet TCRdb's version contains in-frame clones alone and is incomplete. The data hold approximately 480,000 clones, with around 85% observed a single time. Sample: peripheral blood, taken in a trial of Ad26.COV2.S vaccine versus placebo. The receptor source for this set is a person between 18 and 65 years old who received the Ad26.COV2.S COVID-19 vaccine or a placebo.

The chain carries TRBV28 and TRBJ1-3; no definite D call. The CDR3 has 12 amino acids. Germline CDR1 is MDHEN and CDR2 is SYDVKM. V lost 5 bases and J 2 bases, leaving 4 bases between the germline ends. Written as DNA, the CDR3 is TGTGCCAGCAGTGCCGCTGGAAACACCATATATTTT. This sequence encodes CASSAAGNTIYF.

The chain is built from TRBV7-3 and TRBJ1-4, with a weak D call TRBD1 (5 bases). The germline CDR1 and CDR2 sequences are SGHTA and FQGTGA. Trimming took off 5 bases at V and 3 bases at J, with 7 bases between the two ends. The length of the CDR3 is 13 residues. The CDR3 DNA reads TGTGCCAGCAGCCCGGGGGCTAATGAAAAACTGTTTTTT. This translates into CASSPGANEKLFF.

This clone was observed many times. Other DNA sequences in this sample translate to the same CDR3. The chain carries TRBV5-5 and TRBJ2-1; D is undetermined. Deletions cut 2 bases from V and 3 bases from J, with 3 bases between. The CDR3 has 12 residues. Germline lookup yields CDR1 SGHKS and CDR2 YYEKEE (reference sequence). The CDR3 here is CASSFNYNEQFF. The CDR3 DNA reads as TGTGCCAGCAGCTTTAACTACAATGAGCAGTTCTTC.

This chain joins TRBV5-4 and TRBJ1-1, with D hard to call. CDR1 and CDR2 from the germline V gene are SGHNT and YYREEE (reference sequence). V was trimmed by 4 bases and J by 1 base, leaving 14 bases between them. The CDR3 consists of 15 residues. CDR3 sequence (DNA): TGTGCCAGCAGCCTAGGCGGGGATAAGAACACTGAAGCTTTCTTT. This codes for CASSLGGDKNTEAFF.

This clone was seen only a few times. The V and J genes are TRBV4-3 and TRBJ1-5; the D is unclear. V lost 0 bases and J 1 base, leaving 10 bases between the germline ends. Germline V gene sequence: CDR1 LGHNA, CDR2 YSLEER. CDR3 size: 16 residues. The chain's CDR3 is CASSQDVGLSNQPQHF. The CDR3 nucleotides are TGCGCCAGCAGCCAAGATGTTGGACTGAGCAATCAGCCCCAGCATTTT.

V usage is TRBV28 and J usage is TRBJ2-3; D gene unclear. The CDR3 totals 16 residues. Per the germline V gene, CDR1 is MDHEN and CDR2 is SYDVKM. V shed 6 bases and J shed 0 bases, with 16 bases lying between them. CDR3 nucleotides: TGTGCCAGCAGGCTCGGCCCCTACTCTAGCACAGATACGCAGTATTTT. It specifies CASRLGPYSSTDTQYF.

CDR3 residues: CASSQDDSVYEQYF. The DNA of the CDR3 is TGTGCCAGCAGCCAAGATGATAGTGTCTACGAGCAGTACTTC. The chain carries TRBV4-2 and TRBJ2-7; D is undetermined. This CDR3 has 14 residues. CDR1 and CDR2 (germline): LGHNA, YNFKEQ. V lost 0 bases, J lost 3 bases, and 9 bases lay in between.

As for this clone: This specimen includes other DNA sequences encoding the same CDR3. CDR3 coding DNA: TGTGCCAGCAGCCCCCGACAGGGCGGGGGCTATGGCTACACCTTC. Translated: CASSPRQGGGYGYTF. V usage is TRBV3-1 (or the pseudogene TRBV3-2) and J usage is TRBJ1-2; 7 positions match TRBD1. The germline V gene has CDR1 LGHDT and CDR2 YNNKEL (reference sequence). V was clipped by 4 bases and J by 4 bases; unmatched bases: 9. The CDR3 consists of 15 residues.

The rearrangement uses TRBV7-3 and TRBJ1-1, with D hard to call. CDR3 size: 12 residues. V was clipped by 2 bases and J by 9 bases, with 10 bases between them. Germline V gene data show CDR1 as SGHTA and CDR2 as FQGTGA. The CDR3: CASSLSVGKAFF. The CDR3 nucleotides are TGTGCCAGCAGCTTATCTGTAGGTAAAGCTTTCTTT.

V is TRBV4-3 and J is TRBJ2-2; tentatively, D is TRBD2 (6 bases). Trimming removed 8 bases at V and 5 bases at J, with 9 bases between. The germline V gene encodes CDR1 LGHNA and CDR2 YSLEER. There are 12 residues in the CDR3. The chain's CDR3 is CASEAGTGELFF. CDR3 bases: TGCGCCAGCGAGGCGGGGACCGGGGAGCTGTTTTTT.

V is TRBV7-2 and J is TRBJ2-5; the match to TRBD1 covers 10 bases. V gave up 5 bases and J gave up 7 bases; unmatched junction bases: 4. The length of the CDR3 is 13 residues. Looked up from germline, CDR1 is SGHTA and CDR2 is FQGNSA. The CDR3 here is CASSRTGGGTQYF. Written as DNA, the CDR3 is TGTGCCAGCAGCAGGACAGGGGGTGGGACCCAGTACTTC.

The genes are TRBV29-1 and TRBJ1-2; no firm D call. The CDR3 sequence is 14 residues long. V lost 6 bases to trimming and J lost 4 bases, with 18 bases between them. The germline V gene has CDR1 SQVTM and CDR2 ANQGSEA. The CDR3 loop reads CSVADFLGIYGYTF. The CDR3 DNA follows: TGCAGCGTGGCGGACTTCCTCGGGATCTATGGCTACACCTTC.

CDR3 region: CASSFPSPYNEQFF. CDR3 sequence (DNA): TGTGCCAGCAGCTTCCCCTCGCCCTACAATGAGCAGTTCTTC. The gene calls are TRBV5-6 and TRBJ2-1; D is ambiguous. This CDR3 region has 14 residues. V dropped 2 bases and J dropped 2 bases, with 8 bases sitting between them. Germline V gene data show CDR1 as SGHDT and CDR2 as YYEEEE.

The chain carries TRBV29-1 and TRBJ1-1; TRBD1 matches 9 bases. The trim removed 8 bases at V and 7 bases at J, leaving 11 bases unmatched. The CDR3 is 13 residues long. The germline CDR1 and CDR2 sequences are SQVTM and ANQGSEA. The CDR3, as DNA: TGCAGCTCTGAGCTGGGACAGGGAGGTGAAGCTTTCTTT. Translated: CSSELGQGGEAFF.

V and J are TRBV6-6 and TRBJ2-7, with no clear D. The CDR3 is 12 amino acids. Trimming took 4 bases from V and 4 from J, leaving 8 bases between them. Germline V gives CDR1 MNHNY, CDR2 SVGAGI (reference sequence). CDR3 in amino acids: CASSSGPYEQYF. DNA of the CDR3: TGTGCCAGCAGTTCGGGTCCTTACGAGCAGTACTTC.

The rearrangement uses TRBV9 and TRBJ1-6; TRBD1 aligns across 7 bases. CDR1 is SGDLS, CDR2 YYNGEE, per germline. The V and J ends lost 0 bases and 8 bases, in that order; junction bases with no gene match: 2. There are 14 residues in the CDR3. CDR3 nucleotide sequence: TGTGCCAGCAGCGTAGGGGACAGCTATTCACCCCTCCACTTT. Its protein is CASSVGDSYSPLHF.

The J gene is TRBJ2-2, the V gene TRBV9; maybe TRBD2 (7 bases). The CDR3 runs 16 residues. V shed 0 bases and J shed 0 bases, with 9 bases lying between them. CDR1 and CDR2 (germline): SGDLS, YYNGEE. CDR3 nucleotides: TGTGCCAGCAGCGTAGCGGGGGGCCCGAACACCGGGGAGCTGTTTTTT. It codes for CASSVAGGPNTGELFF.

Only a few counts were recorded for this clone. The CDR3 is CASSHDLGEAFF. In nucleotides, the CDR3 is TGCGCCAGCAGCCATGATCTTGGGGAAGCTTTCTTT. V is TRBV4-3 and J is TRBJ1-1; unclear D gene. The CDR3 loop spans 12 amino acids. Deletions cut 3 bases from V and 8 bases from J, with 10 bases between. Germline CDR1 reads LGHNA; CDR2 reads YSLEER.

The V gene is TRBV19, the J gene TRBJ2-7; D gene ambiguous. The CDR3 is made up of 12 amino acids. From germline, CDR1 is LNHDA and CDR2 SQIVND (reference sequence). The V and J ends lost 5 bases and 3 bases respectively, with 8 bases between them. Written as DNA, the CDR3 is TGTGCCAGTAGTGCTTCCGACTACGAGCAGTACTTC. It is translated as CASSASDYEQYF.

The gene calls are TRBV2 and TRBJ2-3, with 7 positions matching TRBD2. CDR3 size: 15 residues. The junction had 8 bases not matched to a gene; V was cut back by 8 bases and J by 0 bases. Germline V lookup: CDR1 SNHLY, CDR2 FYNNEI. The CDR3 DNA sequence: TGTGCCAGCCGGTGGCGGGAGAGCAGCACAGATACGCAGTATTTT. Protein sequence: CASRWRESSTDTQYF.

The CDR3 coding sequence is TGTGCCAGCCGGGTAGTGGAGGGTAGCACTGAAGCTTTCTTT. It specifies CASRVVEGSTEAFF. This sequence joins TRBV6-4 and TRBJ1-1; no reliable D call. The CDR3 covers 14 residues. Trimming stripped 8 bases from V and 4 bases from J, with 17 bases between. Germline CDR1 reads MRHNA; CDR2 reads SNTAGT.

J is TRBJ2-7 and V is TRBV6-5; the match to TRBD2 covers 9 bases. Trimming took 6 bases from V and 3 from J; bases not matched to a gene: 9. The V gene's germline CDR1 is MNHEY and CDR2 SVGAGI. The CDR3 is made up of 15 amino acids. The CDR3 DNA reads TGTGCCAGCAGGGTAGCGGGAGTCGGCCACTACGAGCAGTACTTC. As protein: CASRVAGVGHYEQYF.

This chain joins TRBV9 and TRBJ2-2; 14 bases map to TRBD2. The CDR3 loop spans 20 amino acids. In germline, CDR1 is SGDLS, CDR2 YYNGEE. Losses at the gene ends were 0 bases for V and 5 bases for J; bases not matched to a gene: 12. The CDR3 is CASSVGTGTSGSIGTGELFF. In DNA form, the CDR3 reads TGTGCCAGCAGCGTAGGAACCGGGACTAGCGGGAGTATCGGAACCGGGGAGCTGTTTTTT.

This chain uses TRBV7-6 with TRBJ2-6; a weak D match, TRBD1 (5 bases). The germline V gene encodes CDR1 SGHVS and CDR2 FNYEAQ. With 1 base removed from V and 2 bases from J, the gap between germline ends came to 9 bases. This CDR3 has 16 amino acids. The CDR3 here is CASSLVARAGANVLTF. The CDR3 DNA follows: TGTGCCAGCAGCTTAGTGGCCAGGGCTGGGGCCAACGTCCTGACTTTC.

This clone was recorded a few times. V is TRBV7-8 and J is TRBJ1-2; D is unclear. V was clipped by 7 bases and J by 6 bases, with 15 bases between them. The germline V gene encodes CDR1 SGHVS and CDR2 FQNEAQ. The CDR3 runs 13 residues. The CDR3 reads CASTLNQENGYTF. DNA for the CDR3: TGTGCCAGCACTCTTAACCAGGAGAATGGCTACACCTTC.

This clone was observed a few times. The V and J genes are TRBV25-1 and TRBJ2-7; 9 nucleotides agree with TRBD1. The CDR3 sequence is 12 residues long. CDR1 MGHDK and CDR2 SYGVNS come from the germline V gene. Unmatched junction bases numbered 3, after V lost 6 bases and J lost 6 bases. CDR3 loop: CASSLTGGEQYF. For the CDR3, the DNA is TGTGCCAGCAGCTTGACAGGGGGCGAGCAGTACTTC.

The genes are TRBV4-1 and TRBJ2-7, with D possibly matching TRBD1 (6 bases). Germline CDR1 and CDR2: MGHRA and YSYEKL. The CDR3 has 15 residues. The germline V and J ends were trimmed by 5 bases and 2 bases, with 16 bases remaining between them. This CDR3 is CASSYTVGGPYEQYF. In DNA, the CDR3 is TGCGCCAGCAGCTATACTGTAGGGGGACCCTACGAGCAGTACTTC.

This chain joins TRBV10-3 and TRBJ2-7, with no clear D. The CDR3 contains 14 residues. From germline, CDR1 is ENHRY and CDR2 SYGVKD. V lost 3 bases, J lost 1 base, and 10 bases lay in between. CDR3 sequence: CAISEKGESYEQYF. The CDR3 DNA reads TGTGCCATCAGTGAAAAGGGTGAGTCCTACGAGCAGTACTTC.